The T cell receptor beta chain under discussion was sequenced for a study of T cells after yellow fever vaccination. On the study more broadly: SMART-Seq v4 Ultra Low Input handled preparation of low-cell-number fractions. Study-wide findings and caveats: Post-booster repertoires contained most primary-vaccination clones again (roughly 95% CD4, less than 90% CD8). The bulk population could contribute abundant contaminating clonotypes to FACS-sorted repertoires.

Germline CDR1 is SGHTA and CDR2 is FQGNSA. The V gene lost 2 bases and the J gene lost 10 bases, with 15 bases spanning the gap. The CDR3 sequence is 14 residues long. Making TCR cDNA involved 5'RACE template switching, which added UMIs and a universal primer site. TCRdb reprocessed the 5' RACE reads with MiXCR, giving one entry per CDR3 protein. The table lists about 300,000 distinct CDR3 sequences, approximately 10% of them singletons, with around 3.1% in the top ten. About this clonotype: Its cognate antigen is unknown.

This receptor was taken from a man aged 18 to 29 who received the YFV17D yellow fever vaccine. The chain employs TRBV7-2 and TRBJ1-3; no reliable D call. This material consisted of CD4+ T cells sorted from PBMCs, taken 5 days after the yellow fever booster vaccination. CDR3 in DNA: TGTGCCAGCAGCTTAAAATCGTTCGGAGGGACCATATATTTT. Translation gives CASSLKSFGGTIYF.